The sequence of this TCR beta chain was determined in a study of T cells in Graves' hyperthyroidism and ophthalmopathy. Study results and caveats: Ophthalmopathy got predicted by the model a median 6.5 months before its onset.

On this clonotype itself: The antigen is undetermined.

Template material for amplifying TCR beta CDR3 regions consisted of RNA transcripts. When the TCR CDR3 underwent first-round RT-PCR, the HTBI primer set was used. Via MiXCR, TCRdb re-called the multiplex PCR reads, giving one row per CDR3 protein. The sample has around 700,000 distinct CDR3 sequences, about 35% seen once; the top ten hold around 30%. Trimming pared 3 bases from V and 6 bases from J, leaving 7 bases between. The CDR3 is 12 residues long. Germline CDR1 and CDR2: LNHDA and SQIVND (reference sequence). Source material: blood. The V and J genes are TRBV19 and TRBJ2-3; D is uncertain. This clonotype was obtained from a middle-aged woman with Graves' hyperthyroidism. CDR3 loop: CASSIQGDTQYF. Here the CDR3 DNA reads TGTGCCAGTAGTATTCAAGGGGATACGCAGTATTTT.